The next 30 T cell receptor beta chains were all read from a single sample in a study of CD8+ T cells in alopecia areata. The treatment here: oral pan-JAK inhibitor, 5-10 mg twice daily. RNA was isolated and reverse transcribed to cDNA, the sequencing template. Produced via immunoSEQ multiplex PCR; TCRdb's table is partial and in-frame only. This sample carries fewer than 250,000 clones, less than 50% of them seen once, and the ten largest clones take around 3%. Here the sequenced sample was CD4+ T cells sorted from blood, taken between weeks 36 and 40, from a patient treated with tofacitinib. These receptors were obtained from a human donor with alopecia areata.

This clone has more than one count but fewer than ten. The chain combines TRBV5-1 with TRBJ2-7, with D possibly TRBD2 on 6 matching bases. The ends were cut back, 2 bases at V and 5 bases at J, with 14 bases in the middle. Germline V gene data show CDR1 as SGHRS and CDR2 as YFSETQ. The CDR3 contains 14 residues. CDR3 sequence reads: CASSLVEGSDEQYF. The CDR3 nucleotides are TGCGCCAGCAGCTTAGTGGAGGGCAGCGACGAGCAGTACTTC.

Only a few counts were recorded for this clone. This chain connects TRBV7-9 to TRBJ1-2, with D possibly matching TRBD1 (6 bases). Germline loops: CDR1 SEHNR, CDR2 FQNEAQ (reference sequence). The CDR3 consists of 15 residues. V lost 5 bases and J lost 4, with 17 bases in between. The CDR3: CASSNSIRGRYGYTF. In DNA, the CDR3 is TGTGCCAGCAGCAACTCAATCAGGGGACGCTATGGCTACACCTTC. The variable domain in full, with the rest retrieved from reference TRBV7-9 and TRBJ1-2, is DTGVSQNPRHKITKRGQNVTFRCDPISEHNRLYWYRQTLGQGPEFLTYFQNEAQLEKSRLLSDRFSAERPKGSFSTLEIQRTEQGDSAMYLCASSNSIRGRYGYTFGSGTRLTVV.

The chain joins TRBV5-1 to TRBJ2-3, with 7 bases that match TRBD1. CDR3 size: 16 residues. Trimming at V came to 4 bases and at J to 0 bases, leaving 8 bases not matched to a gene. CDR1 and CDR2 (germline): SGHRS, YFSETQ. The CDR3 spells CASSRPDRISTDTQYF. CDR3 in DNA: TGCGCCAGCAGCCGACCGGACAGGATTAGCACAGATACGCAGTATTTT.

This clone has more than one count but fewer than ten. The chain couples TRBV5-6 to TRBJ1-5, with 9 bases fitting TRBD1. V lost 3 bases to trimming and J lost 2 bases; unmatched junction nucleotides: 12. In germline, CDR1 is SGHDT, CDR2 YYEEEE. CDR3 length: 18 residues. CDR3 sequence (DNA): TGTGCCAGCAGCTCCAACAGGGGGCTCAGAGGGGGCAATCAGCCCCAGCATTTT. It is translated as CASSSNRGLRGGNQPQHF.

This clone appeared many times. This rearrangement joins TRBV27 to TRBJ2-5; 7 bases line up with TRBD2. Germline V gives CDR1 MNHEY, CDR2 SMNVEV (reference sequence). The CDR3 is 16 amino acids. V shed 6 bases and J 6 bases; nucleotides not matched to a gene: 16. For the CDR3, the DNA is TGTGCCAGCAGCCCCTTGGGGCGGGAGATCGGCAAGACCCAGTACTTC. Residues: CASSPLGREIGKTQYF.

On this clone: As the CDR3 is not closed by the conserved phenylalanine or tryptophan, this likely results from a read error. The CDR3 nucleotides read TGCGCCAGCAGCGTAAGCGCGTTTAGCACAGATACGCAGTATCTT. Its translation: CASSVSAFSTDTQYL. The chain is built from TRBV5-1 and TRBJ2-3; no firm D call. This CDR3 region has 15 residues. In germline, CDR1 is SGHRS, CDR2 YFSETQ. V lost 4 bases and J lost 0, with 12 bases in between.

This clone was seen only a few times. The CDR3 nucleotides are TGCAGCGTTGAAGATCAGGGGGGGCCCACAGATACGCAGTATTTT. As protein: CSVEDQGGPTDTQYF. V is TRBV29-1 and J is TRBJ2-3; D tentatively fits TRBD1 or TRBD2 (7 bases each). The V gene's germline CDR1 is SQVTM and CDR2 ANQGSEA. This CDR3 region has 15 residues. V lost 0 bases, J lost 2 bases, and 12 bases lay in between.

The rearrangement links TRBV7-9 to TRBJ2-1; 16 bases align to TRBD2. With V trimmed by 5 bases and J by 0 bases, 7 bases remained unmatched. Looked up from germline, CDR1 is SEHNR and CDR2 is FQNEAQ (reference sequence). The CDR3 is 19 amino acids. In DNA form, the CDR3 reads TGTGCCAGCAGCCCACTAGGGACTAGCGGGAGGGACTCCTACAATGAGCAGTTCTTC. The encoded protein is CASSPLGTSGRDSYNEQFF.

This clone was counted only a few times. V and J are TRBV18 and TRBJ2-1; tentatively, D is TRBD1 (6 bases). The V and J ends lost 4 bases and 4 bases respectively, with 8 bases between them. Germline V gene sequence: CDR1 KGHSH, CDR2 LQKENI. The CDR3 runs to 13 residues. The DNA for the CDR3 is TGTGCCAGCTCACTACAGGGTTACAATGAGCAGTTCTTC. It codes for CASSLQGYNEQFF.

This chain links TRBV5-1 with TRBJ2-6, with 11 bases aligning to TRBD1. Unmatched junction bases numbered 4, after V lost 4 bases and J lost 1 base. Germline V gives CDR1 SGHRS, CDR2 YFSETQ. This CDR3 has 17 residues. The CDR3 sequence: CASSRRDRGSGANVLTF. The CDR3 nucleotides read TGCGCCAGCAGCCGCCGGGACAGGGGGTCTGGGGCCAACGTCCTGACTTTC. Filled out from reference TRBV5-1 and TRBJ2-6, the complete variable domain reads KAGVTQTPRYLIKTRGQQVTLSCSPISGHRSVSWYQQTPGQGLQFLFEYFSETQRNKGNFPGRFSGRQFSNSRSEMNVSTLELGDSALYLCASSRRDRGSGANVLTFGAGSRLTVL.

The sample holds one count of this clone. This chain links TRBV7-2 with TRBJ1-2, with TRBD1 matching 8 bases. Per the germline V gene, CDR1 is SGHTA and CDR2 is FQGNSA. The CDR3 sequence is 14 residues long. The ends lost 5 bases at V and 2 bases at J; junction bases unmatched: 4. The CDR3 DNA reads as TGTGCCAGCAGCCCCCGGGACAGGAACTATGGCTACACCTTC. This sequence encodes CASSPRDRNYGYTF.

The V gene is TRBV19, the J gene TRBJ2-5, with no clear D. This CDR3 contains 15 residues. Trimming left V 5 bases short and J 4 bases short, with 17 bases between. Germline V gene data show CDR1 as LNHDA and CDR2 as SQIVND (reference sequence). Here the CDR3 reads CASSPPAGMRETQYF. The CDR3 bases are TGTGCCAGTAGTCCCCCGGCTGGGATGAGAGAGACCCAGTACTTC.

Here the CDR3 reads CASTGGRNQPQHF. The DNA of the CDR3 is TGTGCCAGCACAGGGGGCCGCAATCAGCCCCAGCATTTT. J is TRBJ1-5 and V is TRBV27; TRBD1 agrees at 8 bases. Germline CDR1 is MNHEY and CDR2 is SMNVEV (reference sequence). CDR3 size: 13 residues. The trim removed 7 bases at V and 2 bases at J, leaving 1 base unmatched.

This clone has more than one count but fewer than ten. This chain connects TRBV29-1 to TRBJ2-7; TRBD2 agrees at 8 bases. This CDR3 region has 12 residues. V shed 5 bases, J shed 5 bases, and the junction held 5 bases outside the gene matches. In germline, CDR1 is SQVTM, CDR2 ANQGSEA. CDR3 region: CSVHRGGNEQYF. The DNA for the CDR3 is TGCAGCGTTCACCGGGGGGGGAACGAGCAGTACTTC.

This chain links TRBV28 with TRBJ1-2; TRBD1 aligns across 7 bases. CDR1 is MDHEN and CDR2 is SYDVKM in the germline V gene. V trimming: 6 bases; J trimming: 7 bases; junction bases outside the gene matches: 14. This CDR3 is 15 amino acids long. The CDR3 DNA follows: TGTGCCAGCAGCCCACGGGCAGGGGGGTTGCTTGGCTACACCTTC. Translation: CASSPRAGGLLGYTF.

V usage is TRBV9 and J usage is TRBJ1-1; a possible D gene is TRBD1 (5 bases). Germline assignment: CDR1 SGDLS and CDR2 YYNGEE. This CDR3 region has 13 residues. V was pared by 10 bases and J by 3 bases, with 16 bases between. Here the CDR3 reads CASRRGLDTEAFF. The CDR3 nucleotides read TGTGCCTCAAGGAGGGGTTTGGACACTGAAGCTTTCTTT.

The chain couples TRBV4-1 to TRBJ2-7, with TRBD2 matching 13 bases. This CDR3 is 18 amino acids long. Germline V CDR1 and CDR2: MGHRA, YSYEKL. With 1 base clipped from V and 5 bases from J, the junction kept 11 bases outside the gene matches. This CDR3 reads CASSQVTSGRARTHEQYF. The CDR3 DNA reads TGCGCCAGCAGCCAAGTCACTAGCGGGAGGGCCAGGACACACGAGCAGTACTTC.

This chain joins TRBV30 and TRBJ2-1, with TRBD1 matching over 8 bases. With V trimmed by 4 bases and J by 5 bases, 7 bases remained unmatched. This CDR3 comprises 14 residues. The germline V gene encodes CDR1 GTSNPN and CDR2 SVGIG (reference sequence). CDR3 in DNA: TGTGCCTGGATCGCCACGGACAGGGACAATGAGCAGTTCTTC. Translation: CAWIATDRDNEQFF.

The gene calls are TRBV29-1 and TRBJ2-1, with 10 nucleotides matching TRBD2. Germline CDR1 SQVTM, CDR2 ANQGSEA. This CDR3 region has 13 residues. V lost 4 bases to trimming and J lost 6 bases; unmatched junction nucleotides: 3. The CDR3 DNA sequence: TGCAGCGTTGCTAGCGGGAGAGGCAATGAGCAGTTCTTC. This encodes CSVASGRGNEQFF.

The V and J genes are TRBV2 and TRBJ1-2; D is possibly TRBD1 (6 bases). V dropped 7 bases and J dropped 6 bases, with 15 bases sitting between them. This CDR3 is built from 13 residues. Germline V CDR1 and CDR2: SNHLY, FYNNEI. CDR3 region: CASIAGRQDGYTF. The CDR3 DNA follows: TGTGCCAGCATCGCGGGCCGACAGGATGGCTACACCTTC. Full variable domain (remainder filled in from reference TRBV2 and TRBJ1-2): EPEVTQTPSHQVTQMGQEVILRCVPISNHLYFYWYRQILGQKVEFLVSFYNNEISEKSEIFDDQFSVERPDGSNFTLKIRSTKLEDSAMYFCASIAGRQDGYTFGSGTRLTVV.

The rearrangement uses TRBV29-1 and TRBJ1-1; D gene unclear. Trimming took off 6 bases at V and 8 bases at J, with 19 bases between the two ends. Looked up from germline, CDR1 is SQVTM and CDR2 is ANQGSEA. The CDR3 loop spans 13 amino acids. This CDR3 reads CSVVGNGNYEAFF. CDR3 in DNA: TGCAGCGTCGTCGGGAATGGCAATTACGAAGCTTTCTTT.

This clone was observed a handful of times. A read error may account for a junction end that differs from germline. The chain joins TRBV7-7 to TRBJ2-1; 7 nucleotides align to TRBD2. The CDR3 has 15 residues. Germline CDR1 and CDR2: SSHAT and FNYEAQ (reference sequence). The CDR3 protein is CASSLSRDYGNEQFF. In DNA form, the CDR3 reads TGTGCTAGCAGCTTGAGCCGGGACTATGGTAATGAGCAGTTCTTC.

This clone showed up just a few times. V and J are TRBV28 and TRBJ2-2, with 8 bases identical to TRBD1. Germline V gives CDR1 MDHEN, CDR2 SYDVKM. CDR3 length equals 14 residues. The trim removed 4 bases at V and 4 bases at J, leaving 2 bases unmatched. CDR3: CASSSTGVTGELFF. The CDR3 DNA sequence: TGTGCCAGCAGTTCGACAGGGGTCACCGGGGAGCTGTTTTTT.

The chain joins TRBV6-6 to TRBJ1-5; D possibly corresponds to TRBD1 (5 bases). The CDR3 totals 14 residues. V lost 8 bases, J lost 0 bases, and 11 bases lay in between. CDR1 and CDR2 (germline): MNHNY, SVGAGI (reference sequence). The CDR3 DNA is TGTGCCAGCCGTACGGGGACTAGCAATCAGCCCCAGCATTTT. Translated, it gives CASRTGTSNQPQHF.

Comment on this clone: The conserved final phenylalanine or tryptophan is absent from the CDR3, which likely points to a read error. This chain joins TRBV7-2 and TRBJ2-3; D unclear. Trimming shortened V by 2 bases and J by 2 bases, and 17 bases separated the two germline ends. Germline CDR1 and CDR2: SGHTA and FQGNSA. There are 17 residues in the CDR3. The CDR3 spells CASSLWKTAEFTDTQYS. CDR3 nucleotides: TGTGCCAGCAGCTTATGGAAAACTGCGGAATTCACAGATACGCAGTATTCT.

This clone was found a few times. The chain uses TRBV29-1 and TRBJ1-2; D gene uncertain. CDR1 is SQVTM, CDR2 ANQGSEA, per germline. With 2 bases removed from V and 8 bases from J, the gap between germline ends came to 9 bases. The CDR3 is 11 amino acids. The CDR3, as DNA: TGCAGCGTTGAAACCCAGCGGGGCTACACCTTC. This codes for CSVETQRGYTF.

The chain combines TRBV30 with TRBJ1-3, with D perhaps TRBD1 (5 bases). Germline assignment: CDR1 GTSNPN and CDR2 SVGIG (reference sequence). The CDR3 spans 17 residues. Trimming removed 3 bases at V and 0 bases at J, with 18 bases between. The CDR3 loop is CAWRPTGFSYSGNTIYF. DNA for the CDR3: TGTGCCTGGAGGCCTACAGGCTTTTCTTACTCTGGAAACACCATATATTTT.

The rearrangement uses TRBV5-1 and TRBJ1-1; no definite D call. The CDR3 length is 13 residues. Trimming left V 0 bases short and J 2 bases short, with 5 bases between. CDR1 is SGHRS, CDR2 YFSETQ, per germline. CDR3 loop: CASSLGRNTEAFF. DNA for the CDR3: TGCGCCAGCAGCTTGGGCAGAAACACTGAAGCTTTCTTT.

This clone showed up just a few times. The chain carries TRBV30 and TRBJ1-5, with no clear D. Trimming stripped 2 bases from V and 5 bases from J, with 10 bases between. The CDR3 totals 13 residues. CDR1 GTSNPN and CDR2 SVGIG come from the germline V gene (reference sequence). CDR3 sequence: CAWSPDGDQPQHF. The CDR3 bases are TGTGCCTGGAGTCCGGACGGGGATCAGCCCCAGCATTTT.

J is TRBJ2-5 and V is TRBV10-3; D not certain. Trimming removed 8 bases from V and 4 bases from J, with 5 bases in between. This CDR3 comprises 10 residues. CDR1 ENHRY and CDR2 SYGVKD come from the germline V gene. CDR3 region: CAIGRETQYF. The CDR3 DNA is TGTGCCATCGGGCGAGAGACCCAGTACTTC.